Below, 32 T cell receptor beta chains from the same sample are listed, as sequenced in a study of cytomegalovirus exposure and HLA in healthy donors. The PCR had 60 Vbeta and 13 Jbeta primers. Assay used: immunoSEQ multiplex PCR; TCRdb lists only in-frame clones, some missing. The table has around 140,000 clones, 80% seen once; the top ten hold roughly 4.5%. Sequenced input: PBMCs. Receptor source: a man between 35 and 55 years old in good health and CMV-seronegative.

This clone was seen just once. This rearrangement joins TRBV6-1 to TRBJ1-2; 8 bases agree with TRBD1. Germline CDR1 reads MNHNS; CDR2 reads SASEGT. J gave up 7 bases and V 0 bases, and 7 bases lay outside the gene matches. This CDR3 contains 15 residues. The CDR3 protein is CASSEAGQGASGYTF. In DNA, the CDR3 is TGTGCCAGCAGTGAAGCAGGGCAGGGGGCTAGTGGCTACACCTTC.

V usage is TRBV5-1 and J usage is TRBJ2-7; D is undetermined. V shed 3 bases and J shed 0 bases, with 10 bases lying between them. This CDR3 has 14 residues. Germline V gene sequence: CDR1 SGHRS, CDR2 YFSETQ. Written as DNA, the CDR3 is TGCGCCAGCAGCTCGCAAGACAACTCCTACGAGCAGTACTTC. Amino acid sequence: CASSSQDNSYEQYF.

The chain links TRBV27 to TRBJ2-2; 9 bases agree with TRBD1. V was clipped by 5 bases and J by 4 bases; unmatched bases: 8. The germline V gene has CDR1 MNHEY and CDR2 SMNVEV (reference sequence). The CDR3 contains 16 residues. The CDR3 DNA reads TGTGCCAGCAGTGAAAGGACAGGGGTCACCACCGGGGAGCTGTTTTTT. Translation gives CASSERTGVTTGELFF.

This clone was counted a single time. The V gene is TRBV6-5, the J gene TRBJ2-1; TRBD1 is a possible D gene (5 bases). Trimming removed 2 bases at V and 5 bases at J, with 7 bases between. Germline V gene data show CDR1 as MNHEY and CDR2 as SVGAGI. The CDR3 has 13 residues. The CDR3 spells CASSYGRDNEQFF. CDR3 bases: TGTGCCAGCAGTTACGGCAGGGACAATGAGCAGTTCTTC.

Regarding this clone: A junction end diverges from the germline sequence, so it may reflect a read error. This chain links TRBV19 with TRBJ1-2; tentatively, D is TRBD1 (6 bases). The CDR3 covers 13 residues. The germline V gene encodes CDR1 LNHDA and CDR2 SQIVND (reference sequence). The CDR3 is CASSVPGTMPYHF. The CDR3 DNA follows: TGTGCCAGTAGTGTCCCCGGGACAATGCCCTACCACTTC.

The chain couples TRBV7-9 to TRBJ2-1; D not certain. The CDR3 is 14 residues long. Germline V gene data show CDR1 as SEHNR and CDR2 as FQNEAQ (reference sequence). Trimming removed 2 bases from V and 3 bases from J, with 8 bases in between. The CDR3 sequence is CASSLLENYNEQFF. In DNA, the CDR3 is TGTGCCAGCAGCTTACTGGAGAACTACAATGAGCAGTTCTTC.

This clone was observed a single time. The rearrangement joins TRBV7-2 to TRBJ2-7; 8 bases match TRBD1. The CDR3 extends over 16 amino acids. Germline CDR1 is SGHTA and CDR2 is FQGNSA. J was trimmed by 0 bases and V by 5 bases; bases with no gene match: 9. CDR3 in amino acids: CASSPNRDRISYEQYF. DNA for the CDR3: TGTGCCAGCAGCCCTAACCGGGACAGGATCTCCTACGAGCAGTACTTC.

CDR3 DNA sequence: TGTGCCAGTAGTCCCTATGGTAAACAGCCCCAGCATTTT. Its translation: CASSPYGKQPQHF. V usage is TRBV19 and J usage is TRBJ1-5; D remains ambiguous. The CDR3 length is 13 residues. CDR1 and CDR2 (germline): LNHDA, SQIVND (reference sequence). V lost 5 bases and J 7 bases, leaving 12 bases between the germline ends.

This rearrangement joins TRBV12-2 to TRBJ2-7; TRBD1 is the table's D call and was not checked against the DNA. TRBV12-2 is marked as a pseudogene. CDR3 size: 14 residues. CDR3 in amino acids: CASRLKSQGHEQYF. CDR3 DNA sequence: TGTGCAAGTCGCTTAAAATCCCAGGGCCACGAGCAGTACTTC.

The V call is TRBV5-1, the J call TRBJ2-2, with 9 bases that match TRBD1. CDR3 length: 16 amino acids. Trimming cost V 4 bases and J 5 bases; bases outside gene matches: 9. Germline assignment: CDR1 SGHRS and CDR2 YFSETQ. The CDR3 nucleotides are TGCGCCAGCAGCGATTCGACAGGGGGAGGAACCGGGGAGCTGTTTTTT. Its translation is CASSDSTGGGTGELFF.

This chain uses TRBV2 with TRBJ1-1, with 8 bases aligning to TRBD1. The CDR3 has 15 residues. Losses at the gene ends were 2 bases for V and 2 bases for J; bases not matched to a gene: 4. Germline V gene lookup returns CDR1 SNHLY and CDR2 FYNNEI. The CDR3 nucleotides are TGTGCCAGCAGTGAACCACAGGGGGGCAACACTGAAGCTTTCTTT. This translates into CASSEPQGGNTEAFF.

The chain uses TRBV6-4 and TRBJ2-1; a possible D gene is TRBD1 (6 bases). With 9 bases removed from V and 1 base from J, the gap between germline ends came to 13 bases. CDR1 is MRHNA, CDR2 SNTAGT, per germline. CDR3 length: 14 amino acids. The CDR3 sequence is CARMNRESYNEQFF. CDR3 DNA: TGTGCCAGGATGAACAGGGAATCCTACAATGAGCAGTTCTTC.

As concerns this clone: A junction boundary mismatches the germline segment, possibly from a read error. This sample includes further DNA sequences coding for the same CDR3. The gene calls are TRBV27 and TRBJ1-6; D remains ambiguous. The germline CDR1 and CDR2 sequences are MNHEY and SMNVEV (reference sequence). The CDR3 length is 15 residues. In nucleotides, the CDR3 is TGTGCCAGCAGTTTACGACTGAGCTATAATTCCCCCCTCCACTTT. Translation: CASSLRLSYNSPLHF.

The rearrangement uses TRBV12-5 and TRBJ2-1; D is ambiguous. Per the germline V gene, CDR1 is LGHNT and CDR2 is FRNRAP. The ends were cut back, 5 bases at V and 1 base at J, with 3 bases in the middle. The CDR3 consists of 12 residues. Here the CDR3 DNA reads TGTGCTAGTGGTACATCCTACAATGAGCAGTTCTTC. This encodes CASGTSYNEQFF.

V gene TRBV7-8 combines with J gene TRBJ2-2; 9 nucleotides agree with TRBD2. This CDR3 has 19 residues. The V gene end was trimmed by 3 bases and the J gene end by 0 bases; junction bases not matched to a gene: 11. The V gene's germline CDR1 is SGHVS and CDR2 FQNEAQ. CDR3 bases: TGTGCCAGCAGCTTTGTGCTAGCGGGGCTATCTTCGAACACCGGGGAGCTGTTTTTT. The encoded protein is CASSFVLAGLSSNTGELFF.

This chain connects TRBV5-1 to TRBJ1-2, with 9 bases matching TRBD1. The length of the CDR3 is 14 residues. V shed 2 bases, J shed 5 bases, and the junction held 4 bases outside the gene matches. Germline CDR1 reads SGHRS; CDR2 reads YFSETQ. The CDR3 DNA is TGCGCCAGCAGCTTCGGGACAGGGTCGTATGGCTACACCTTC. Translated, it gives CASSFGTGSYGYTF.

This chain joins TRBV6-5 and TRBJ1-2; 9 nucleotides match TRBD1. Germline lookup yields CDR1 MNHEY and CDR2 SVGAGI. CDR3 length: 14 residues. Losses at the gene ends were 0 bases for V and 7 bases for J; bases not matched to a gene: 3. DNA for the CDR3: TGTGCCAGCAGTTACTCGAACAGGGGGCTTGGCTACACCTTC. Its protein is CASSYSNRGLGYTF.

The chain links TRBV5-1 to TRBJ2-3; D unresolved. With 0 bases removed from V and 2 bases from J, the gap between germline ends came to 4 bases. This CDR3 has 13 residues. Germline CDR1 SGHRS, CDR2 YFSETQ. This CDR3 reads CASSLGATDTQYF. CDR3 nucleotides: TGCGCCAGCAGCTTGGGGGCCACAGATACGCAGTATTTT.

This sequence joins TRBV5-1 and TRBJ2-2, with TRBD2 as a possible D gene (6 bases). The V end lost 1 base, the J end lost 7 bases, and 14 bases lay between the germline ends. There are 15 residues in the CDR3. CDR1 and CDR2 from the germline V gene are SGHRS and YFSETQ. This chain's CDR3 is CASSLIWRGDGELFF. The CDR3 region has the DNA TGCGCCAGCAGCTTGATCTGGCGGGGTGACGGGGAGCTGTTTTTT. Together with reference TRBV5-1 and TRBJ2-2, the CDR3 gives the full variable domain: KAGVTQTPRYLIKTRGQQVTLSCSPISGHRSVSWYQQTPGQGLQFLFEYFSETQRNKGNFPGRFSGRQFSNSRSEMNVSTLELGDSALYLCASSLIWRGDGELFFGEGSRLTVL.

The rearrangement uses TRBV6-1 and TRBJ2-6; 16 bases line up with TRBD2. V lost 4 bases to trimming and J lost 5 bases; unmatched junction nucleotides: 8. The CDR3 extends over 19 amino acids. The germline V gene has CDR1 MNHNS and CDR2 SASEGT. The CDR3 sequence is CASSATGLAGGPRANVLTF. The CDR3 DNA sequence: TGTGCCAGCAGTGCAACGGGACTAGCGGGGGGGCCTAGGGCCAACGTCCTGACTTTC.

This chain links TRBV5-1 with TRBJ2-7; 10 nucleotides match TRBD2. V was pared by 3 bases and J by 1 base, with 1 base of the junction left unmatched. The germline V gene encodes CDR1 SGHRS and CDR2 YFSETQ. The CDR3 is 14 residues long. CDR3: CASSSSGGSYEQYF. Here the CDR3 DNA reads TGCGCCAGCAGCTCTAGCGGGGGTTCCTACGAGCAGTACTTC.

The chain uses TRBV30 and TRBJ2-6; D gene uncertain. CDR1 is GTSNPN, CDR2 SVGIG, per germline (reference sequence). The V and J ends lost 1 base and 2 bases respectively, with 12 bases between them. The length of the CDR3 is 16 residues. The CDR3 nucleotides are TGTGCCTGGAGTGACGTGGTAGCAGCTGGGGCCAACGTCCTGACTTTC. Translation: CAWSDVVAAGANVLTF.

The chain has TRBV27 and TRBJ1-5; the match to TRBD1 covers 12 bases. CDR1 MNHEY and CDR2 SMNVEV come from the germline V gene (reference sequence). CDR3 length: 18 amino acids. V gave up 5 bases and J gave up 2 bases; unmatched junction bases: 10. The CDR3 loop reads CASSPRGTGGRGNQPQHF. CDR3 nucleotides: TGTGCCAGCAGTCCCCGGGGGACAGGGGGCAGGGGCAATCAGCCCCAGCATTTT.

This rearrangement joins TRBV19 to TRBJ1-1, with D unclear. Between the trimmed V and J ends, which lost 2 bases and 1 base, there was a span of 5 bases. This CDR3 contains 13 residues. Germline V lookup: CDR1 LNHDA, CDR2 SQIVND (reference sequence). The CDR3 region is CASSIMRNTEAFF. The CDR3 bases are TGTGCCAGTAGTATAATGAGGAACACTGAAGCTTTCTTT.

The chain uses TRBV9 and TRBJ2-2, with 8 bases matching TRBD1. The CDR3 sequence is 15 residues long. V shed 1 base, J shed 7 bases, and the junction held 6 bases outside the gene matches. Looked up from germline, CDR1 is SGDLS and CDR2 is YYNGEE. CDR3 region: CASSVRTGLGGELFF. Here the CDR3 DNA reads TGTGCCAGCAGCGTAAGGACAGGGTTGGGCGGGGAGCTGTTTTTT.

Worth noting for this clone: Within the sample, other DNA sequences also encode this same CDR3. J is TRBJ2-5 and V is TRBV7-6, with TRBD2 matching over 13 bases. Germline CDR1 and CDR2: SGHVS and FNYEAQ. This CDR3 comprises 16 residues. The junction had 3 bases not matched to a gene; V was cut back by 1 base and J by 4 bases. DNA of the CDR3: TGTGCCAGCAGCTTAGGGACTAGCGGGGGTTCAGAGACCCAGTACTTC. This encodes CASSLGTSGGSETQYF.

Only one count was recorded for this clone. The chain joins TRBV2 to TRBJ2-3; D ambiguous. Germline CDR1 reads SNHLY; CDR2 reads FYNNEI. The CDR3 sequence is 13 residues long. V lost 4 bases to trimming and J lost 4 bases, with 9 bases between them. The CDR3 DNA is TGTGCCAGCAGTGCCGAGGTAGCAGATACGCAGTATTTT. Amino acid sequence: CASSAEVADTQYF.

This rearrangement joins TRBV9 to TRBJ1-4; D unresolved. Trimming shortened V by 0 bases and J by 4 bases, and 10 bases separated the two germline ends. Per germline, CDR1 SGDLS and CDR2 YYNGEE. The CDR3 runs to 15 residues. This chain's CDR3 is CASSVGIQLNEKLFF. Written as DNA, the CDR3 is TGTGCCAGCAGCGTAGGAATACAGCTTAATGAAAAACTGTTTTTT.

This rearrangement joins TRBV5-1 to TRBJ2-7; 10 bases fit TRBD1. V shed 4 bases, J shed 4 bases, and the junction held 8 bases outside the gene matches. Germline V lookup: CDR1 SGHRS, CDR2 YFSETQ. CDR3 length: 15 amino acids. CDR3 bases: TGCGCCAGCAGCGTAACGGGACAGGGGAAATACGAGCAGTACTTC. It translates to CASSVTGQGKYEQYF.

Comment on this clone: This CDR3 is missing its conserved last phenylalanine or tryptophan, likely due to a read error. This rearrangement joins TRBV10-2 to TRBJ1-5, with 7 nucleotides matching TRBD1. The V gene's germline CDR1 is WSHSY and CDR2 SAAADI. CDR3 size: 15 residues. J gave up 1 base and V 4 bases, and 4 bases lay outside the gene matches. The CDR3: CASSVSGGSNQPQHS. The CDR3 DNA follows: TGCGCCAGCAGTGTTTCAGGGGGGAGCAATCAGCCCCAGCATTCT.

J is TRBJ2-1 and V is TRBV19; D not certain. The CDR3 is 13 amino acids. Trimming took 7 bases from V and 6 from J, leaving 13 bases between them. Per germline, CDR1 LNHDA and CDR2 SQIVND (reference sequence). CDR3 sequence (DNA): TGTGCCAGTAAGGCGTCGGAGCTCAATGAGCAGTTCTTC. It specifies CASKASELNEQFF. The variable domain in full, completed from reference TRBV19 and TRBJ2-1, reads DGGITQSPKYLFRKEGQNVTLSCEQNLNHDAMYWYRQDPGQGLRLIYYSQIVNDFQKGDIAEGYSVSREKKESFPLTVTSAQKNPTAFYLCASKASELNEQFFGPGTRLTVL.

This clone was recorded once. The chain links TRBV9 to TRBJ1-2; tentative D call: TRBD1 (5 bases). This CDR3 region has 14 residues. Trimming left V 0 bases short and J 4 bases short, with 10 bases between. Germline-derived CDR1 and CDR2 are SGDLS and YYNGEE. CDR3 amino acids: CASSVGQLSYGYTF. Written as DNA, the CDR3 is TGTGCCAGCAGCGTAGGACAGTTAAGCTATGGCTACACCTTC.